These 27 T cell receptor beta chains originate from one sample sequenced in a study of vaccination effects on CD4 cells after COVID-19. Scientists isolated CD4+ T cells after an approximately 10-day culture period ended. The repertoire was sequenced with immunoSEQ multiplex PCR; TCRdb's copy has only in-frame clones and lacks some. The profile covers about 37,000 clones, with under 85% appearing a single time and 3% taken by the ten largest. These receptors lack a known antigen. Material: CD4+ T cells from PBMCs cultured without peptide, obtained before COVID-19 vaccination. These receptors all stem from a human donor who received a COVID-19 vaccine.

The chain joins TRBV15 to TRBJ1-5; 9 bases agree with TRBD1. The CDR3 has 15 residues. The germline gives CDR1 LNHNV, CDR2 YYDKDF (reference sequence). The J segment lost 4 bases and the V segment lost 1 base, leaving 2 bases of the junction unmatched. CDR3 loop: CATSRGGTGNQPQHF. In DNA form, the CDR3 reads TGTGCCACCAGCAGAGGAGGGACAGGGAATCAGCCCCAGCATTTT.

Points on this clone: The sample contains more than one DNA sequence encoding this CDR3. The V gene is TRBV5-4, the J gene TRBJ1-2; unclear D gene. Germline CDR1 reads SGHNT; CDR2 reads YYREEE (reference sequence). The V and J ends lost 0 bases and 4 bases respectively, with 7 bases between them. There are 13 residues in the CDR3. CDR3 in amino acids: CASSLEGPYGYTF. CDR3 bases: TGTGCCAGCAGCTTGGAAGGACCCTATGGCTACACCTTC.

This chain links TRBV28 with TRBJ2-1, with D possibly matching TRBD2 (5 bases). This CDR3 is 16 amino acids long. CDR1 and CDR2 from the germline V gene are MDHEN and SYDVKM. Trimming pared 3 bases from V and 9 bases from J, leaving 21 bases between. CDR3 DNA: TGTGCCAGCAGTTTTGAAGGGCGGGTATTCGCAGGTGAGCAGTTCTTC. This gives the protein CASSFEGRVFAGEQFF.

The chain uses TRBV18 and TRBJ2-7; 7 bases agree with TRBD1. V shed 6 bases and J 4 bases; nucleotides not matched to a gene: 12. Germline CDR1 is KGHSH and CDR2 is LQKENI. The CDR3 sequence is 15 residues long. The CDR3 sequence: CASSPRQTGRYEQYF. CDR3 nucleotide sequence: TGTGCCAGCTCCCCCCGCCAGACAGGGCGGTACGAGCAGTACTTC.

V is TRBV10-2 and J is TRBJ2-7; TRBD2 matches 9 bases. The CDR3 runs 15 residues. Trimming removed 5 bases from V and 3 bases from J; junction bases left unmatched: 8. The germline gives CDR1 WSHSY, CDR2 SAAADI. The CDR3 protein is CASSPPSGGIYEQYF. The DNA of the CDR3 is TGCGCCAGCAGTCCCCCCAGCGGGGGGATCTACGAGCAGTACTTC.

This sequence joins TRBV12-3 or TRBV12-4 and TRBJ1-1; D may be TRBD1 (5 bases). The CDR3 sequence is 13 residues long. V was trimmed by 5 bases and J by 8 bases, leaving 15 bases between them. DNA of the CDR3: TGTGCCAGCAGTCTAAGGGACTTGTCCGAAGCTTTCTTT. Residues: CASSLRDLSEAFF.

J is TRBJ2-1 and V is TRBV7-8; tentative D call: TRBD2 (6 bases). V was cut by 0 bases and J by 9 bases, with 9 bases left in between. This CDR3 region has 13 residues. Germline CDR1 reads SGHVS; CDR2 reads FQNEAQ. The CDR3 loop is CASSLAGGGEQFF. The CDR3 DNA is TGTGCCAGCAGCTTAGCGGGGGGTGGTGAGCAGTTCTTC.

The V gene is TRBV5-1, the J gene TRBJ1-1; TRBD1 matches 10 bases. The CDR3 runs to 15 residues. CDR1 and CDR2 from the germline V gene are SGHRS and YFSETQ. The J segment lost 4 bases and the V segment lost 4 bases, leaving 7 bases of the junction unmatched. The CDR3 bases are TGCGCCAGCAGCCTGGGAGGGACAGGGGCCACTGAAGCTTTCTTT. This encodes CASSLGGTGATEAFF. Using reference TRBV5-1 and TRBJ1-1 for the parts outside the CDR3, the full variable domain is KAGVTQTPRYLIKTRGQQVTLSCSPISGHRSVSWYQQTPGQGLQFLFEYFSETQRNKGNFPGRFSGRQFSNSRSEMNVSTLELGDSALYLCASSLGGTGATEAFFGQGTRLTVV.

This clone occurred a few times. For the CDR3, the DNA is TGTGCCAGCAGCTTAAGGGGCCGGTACGAGCAGTACTTC. Encoded protein: CASSLRGRYEQYF. The chain is built from TRBV5-4 and TRBJ2-7; TRBD1 is a possible D gene (5 bases). The CDR3 is 13 residues long. The germline CDR1 and CDR2 sequences are SGHNT and YYREEE (reference sequence). The V end lost 2 bases, the J end lost 4 bases, and 10 bases lay between the germline ends.

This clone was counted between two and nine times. The CDR3 bases are TGTGCCAGCAGTTCCCGGCCCGGTGGGGCCAACGTCCTGACTTTC. This encodes CASSSRPGGANVLTF. The V call is TRBV6-2 or TRBV6-3, the J call TRBJ2-6; D not resolved. The CDR3 contains 15 residues. CDR1 MNHEY and CDR2 SVGEGT come from the germline V gene. V lost 4 bases and J lost 3, with 10 bases in between.

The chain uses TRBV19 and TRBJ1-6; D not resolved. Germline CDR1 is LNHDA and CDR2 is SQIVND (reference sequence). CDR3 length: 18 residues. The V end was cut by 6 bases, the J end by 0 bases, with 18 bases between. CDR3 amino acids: CASSKALNSASYNSPLHF. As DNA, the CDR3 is TGTGCCAGTAGCAAGGCTTTGAACAGCGCCTCCTATAATTCACCCCTCCACTTT.

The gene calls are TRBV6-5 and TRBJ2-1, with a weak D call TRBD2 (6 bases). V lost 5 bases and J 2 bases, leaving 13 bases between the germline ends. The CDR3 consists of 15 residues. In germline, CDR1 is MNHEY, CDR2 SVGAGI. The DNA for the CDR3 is TGTGCCAGCAGTATAGAGCGGGTGCCCTACAATGAGCAGTTCTTC. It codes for CASSIERVPYNEQFF.

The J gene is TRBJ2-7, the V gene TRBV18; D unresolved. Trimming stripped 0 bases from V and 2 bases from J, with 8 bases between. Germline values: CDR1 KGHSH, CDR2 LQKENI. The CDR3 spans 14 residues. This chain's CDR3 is CASSPPEGPYEQYF. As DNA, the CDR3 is TGTGCCAGCTCACCACCGGAAGGGCCCTACGAGCAGTACTTC.

The CDR3 region is CASSNWLCKGEGNEQFF. CDR3 nucleotide sequence: TGTGCCAGCAGCAACTGGTTGTGTAAGGGGGAGGGCAATGAGCAGTTCTTC. The chain links TRBV21-1 to TRBJ2-1; the tabulated D call, TRBD2, remains unverified against the DNA. TRBV21-1 has pseudogene status. There are 17 residues in the CDR3.

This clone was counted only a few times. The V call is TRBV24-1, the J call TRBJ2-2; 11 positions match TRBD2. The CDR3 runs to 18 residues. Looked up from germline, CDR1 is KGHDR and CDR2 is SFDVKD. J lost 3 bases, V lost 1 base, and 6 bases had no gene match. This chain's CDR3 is CATSDLHSGRADTGELFF. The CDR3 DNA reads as TGTGCCACCAGTGATTTACATAGCGGGAGGGCCGACACCGGGGAGCTGTTTTTT.

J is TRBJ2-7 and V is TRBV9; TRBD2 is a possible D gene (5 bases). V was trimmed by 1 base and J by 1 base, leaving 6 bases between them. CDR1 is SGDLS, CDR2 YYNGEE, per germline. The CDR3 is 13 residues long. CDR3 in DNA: TGTGCCAGCAGCGTAAGCGGATCCTACGAGCAGTACTTC. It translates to CASSVSGSYEQYF.

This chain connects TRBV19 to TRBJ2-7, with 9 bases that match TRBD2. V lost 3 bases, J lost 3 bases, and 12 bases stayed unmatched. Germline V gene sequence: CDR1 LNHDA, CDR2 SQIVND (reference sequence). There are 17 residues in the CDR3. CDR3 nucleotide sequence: TGTGCCAGTAGTATCGTGGCCGGCGGGAGGGCCCGCTACGAGCAGTACTTC. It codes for CASSIVAGGRARYEQYF.

In DNA form, the CDR3 reads TGTGCCAGCAGCGTAGATTCGGGGCGCGGGGAGACCCAGTACTTC. As protein: CASSVDSGRGETQYF. The gene calls are TRBV9 and TRBJ2-5; the D gene could be TRBD1 or TRBD2 (5 bases each). The CDR3 has 15 amino acids. Germline CDR1 SGDLS, CDR2 YYNGEE. V lost 0 bases and J 5 bases, leaving 14 bases between the germline ends.

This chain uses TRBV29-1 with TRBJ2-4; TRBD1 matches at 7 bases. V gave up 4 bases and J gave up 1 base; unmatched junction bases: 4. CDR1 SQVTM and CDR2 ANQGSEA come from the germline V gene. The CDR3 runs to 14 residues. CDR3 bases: TGCAGCGTTGTGACCAGGGGGGCCAAAAACATTCAGTACTTC. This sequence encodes CSVVTRGAKNIQYF. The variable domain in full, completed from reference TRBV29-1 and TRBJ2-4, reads SAVISQKPSRDICQRGTSLTIQCQVDSQVTMMFWYRQQPGQSLTLIATANQGSEATYESGFVIDKFPISRPNLTFSTLTVSNMSPEDSSIYLCSVVTRGAKNIQYFGAGTRLSVL.

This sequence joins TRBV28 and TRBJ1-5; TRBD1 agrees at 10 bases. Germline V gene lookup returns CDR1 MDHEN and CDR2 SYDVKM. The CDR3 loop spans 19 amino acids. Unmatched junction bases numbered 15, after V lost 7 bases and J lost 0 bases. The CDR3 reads CASTLVGTGAPYSNQPQHF. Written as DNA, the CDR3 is TGTGCCAGCACCCTTGTCGGGACAGGGGCTCCGTATAGCAATCAGCCCCAGCATTTT.

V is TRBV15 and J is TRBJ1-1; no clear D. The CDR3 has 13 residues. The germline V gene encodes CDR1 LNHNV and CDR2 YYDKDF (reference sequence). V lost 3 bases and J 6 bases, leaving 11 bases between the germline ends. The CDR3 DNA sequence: TGTGCCACCAGCAGTCCGCCGAGGGCTGAAGCTTTCTTT. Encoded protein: CATSSPPRAEAFF. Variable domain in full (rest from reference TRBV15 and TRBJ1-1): DAMVIQNPRYQVTQFGKPVTLSCSQTLNHNVMYWYQQKSSQAPKLLFHYYDKDFNNEADTPDNFQSRRPNTSFCFLDIRSPGLGDTAMYLCATSSPPRAEAFFGQGTRLTVV.

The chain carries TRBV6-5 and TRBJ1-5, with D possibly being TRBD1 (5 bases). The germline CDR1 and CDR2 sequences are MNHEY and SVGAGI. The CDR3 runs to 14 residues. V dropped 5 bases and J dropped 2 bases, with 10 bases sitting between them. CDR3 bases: TGTGCCAGCAGTCGCAGGGAAGGCAATCAGCCCCAGCATTTT. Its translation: CASSRREGNQPQHF.

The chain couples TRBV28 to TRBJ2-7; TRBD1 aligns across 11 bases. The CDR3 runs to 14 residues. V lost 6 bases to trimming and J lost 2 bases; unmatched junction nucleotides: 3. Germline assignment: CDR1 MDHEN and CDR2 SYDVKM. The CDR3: CASSSGQGAYEQYF. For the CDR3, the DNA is TGTGCCAGCAGCTCGGGACAGGGGGCCTACGAGCAGTACTTC.

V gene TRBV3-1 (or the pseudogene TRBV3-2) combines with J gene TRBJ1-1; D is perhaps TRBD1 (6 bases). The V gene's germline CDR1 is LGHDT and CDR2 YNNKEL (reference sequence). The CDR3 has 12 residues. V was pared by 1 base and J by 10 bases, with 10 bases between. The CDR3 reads CASSQGPRGAFF. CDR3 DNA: TGTGCCAGCAGCCAAGGTCCCAGGGGAGCTTTCTTT.

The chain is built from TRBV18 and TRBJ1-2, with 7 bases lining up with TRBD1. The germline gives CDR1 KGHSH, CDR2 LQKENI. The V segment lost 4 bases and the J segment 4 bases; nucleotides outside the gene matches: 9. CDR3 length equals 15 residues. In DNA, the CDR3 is TGTGCCAGCTCACATCGGGAGGGGGCTGGCTATGGCTACACCTTC. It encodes CASSHREGAGYGYTF.

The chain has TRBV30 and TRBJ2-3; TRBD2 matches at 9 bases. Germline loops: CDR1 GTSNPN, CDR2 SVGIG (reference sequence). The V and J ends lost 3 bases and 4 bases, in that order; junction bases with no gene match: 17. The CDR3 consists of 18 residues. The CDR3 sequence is CAWSRKGTAGGVADTQYF. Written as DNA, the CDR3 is TGTGCCTGGAGCCGGAAGGGTACTGCGGGGGGGGTAGCAGATACGCAGTATTTT.

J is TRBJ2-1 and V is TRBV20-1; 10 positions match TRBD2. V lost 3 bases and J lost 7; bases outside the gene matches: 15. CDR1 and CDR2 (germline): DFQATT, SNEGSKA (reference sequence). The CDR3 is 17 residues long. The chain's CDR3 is CSASGGASSGSWNEQFF. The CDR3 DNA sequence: TGCAGTGCTAGTGGAGGGGCGTCTAGCGGGAGTTGGAATGAGCAGTTCTTC.